The 24 T cell receptor beta chains below all came from one sample that was sequenced in a study of T-cell memory formation after mild COVID-19. Via MiXCR, TCRdb re-called the 5' RACE reads, giving one row per CDR3 protein. In the table there are approximately 150,000 distinct CDR3 sequences, approximately 15% of which are singletons. The sequencing input was PBMCs or a T cell subset sorted from them (not recorded which). These receptors originate from an adult woman who had mild COVID-19 (a few samples of this study predate the infection). Cell type and time point are not known.

DNA for the CDR3: TGTGCCACCAGCAGAGATCGGGACTTTCACTACGAGCAGTACTTC. This sequence encodes CATSRDRDFHYEQYF. The V gene is TRBV15, the J gene TRBJ2-7, with a possible D match to TRBD2 (6 bases). CDR1 LNHNV and CDR2 YYDKDF come from the germline V gene (reference sequence). Trimming left V 0 bases short and J 3 bases short, with 12 bases between. This CDR3 region has 15 residues. The full variable domain, rest sourced from reference TRBV15 and TRBJ2-7, is DAMVIQNPRYQVTQFGKPVTLSCSQTLNHNVMYWYQQKSSQAPKLLFHYYDKDFNNEADTPDNFQSRRPNTSFCFLDIRSPGLGDTAMYLCATSRDRDFHYEQYFGPGTRLTVT.

The CDR3 spells CASSLAGTGDPEAFF. The CDR3, as DNA: TGCGCCAGCAGCTTGGCCGGGACAGGCGACCCTGAAGCTTTCTTT. V usage is TRBV5-1 and J usage is TRBJ1-1, with 8 bases aligning to TRBD1. The germline gives CDR1 SGHRS, CDR2 YFSETQ. Trimming took 0 bases from V and 6 from J; bases not matched to a gene: 7. The CDR3 has 15 residues.

The chain has TRBV4-3 and TRBJ1-2; D is perhaps TRBD1 (6 bases). V was pared by 4 bases and J by 2 bases, with 14 bases between. This CDR3 comprises 15 residues. Per germline, CDR1 LGHNA and CDR2 YSLEER. Here the CDR3 DNA reads TGCGCCAGCAGCCTCGGGCGGGGGACAAACTATGGCTACACCTTC. The encoded protein is CASSLGRGTNYGYTF.

This clonotype was observed a handful of times. The V gene is TRBV18, the J gene TRBJ2-2; 8 nucleotides line up with TRBD1. The V segment lost 0 bases and the J segment 5 bases; nucleotides outside the gene matches: 5. This CDR3 has 16 amino acids. Germline assignment: CDR1 KGHSH and CDR2 LQKENI. This CDR3 is CASSPPSGGRTGELFF. CDR3 nucleotide sequence: TGTGCCAGCTCACCACCTTCAGGGGGCCGGACCGGGGAGCTGTTTTTT.

This clonotype was found a few times. The chain employs TRBV11-3 and TRBJ2-3, with a tentative D call TRBD1 (5 bases). There are 16 residues in the CDR3. CDR1 is SGHNT and CDR2 is YENEEA in the germline V gene. V was clipped by 1 base and J by 5 bases, with 16 bases between them. CDR3 sequence: CASSLGSSAGLDTQYF. The CDR3 DNA is TGTGCCAGCAGCTTAGGGAGTAGTGCAGGGCTAGATACGCAGTATTTT.

This clonotype was seen only a few times. The J gene is TRBJ1-1, the V gene TRBV28; D possibly corresponds to TRBD1 (6 bases). The CDR3 totals 13 residues. The germline V gene has CDR1 MDHEN and CDR2 SYDVKM. V lost 2 bases, J lost 6 bases, and 10 bases lay in between. The CDR3 protein is CASSLTGRPEAFF. CDR3 DNA: TGTGCCAGCAGTTTAACAGGGAGGCCTGAAGCTTTCTTT.

The genes are TRBV4-3 and TRBJ2-7; D may be TRBD2 (6 bases). Trimming pared 2 bases from V and 2 bases from J, leaving 16 bases between. From germline, CDR1 is LGHNA and CDR2 YSLEER. The CDR3 spans 16 residues. The CDR3 coding sequence is TGCGCCAGCAGCCAAACCGCTCGGGGACTGCCCTACGAGCAGTACTTC. Encoded protein: CASSQTARGLPYEQYF.

This chain joins TRBV27 and TRBJ1-1, with no clear D. CDR3 length: 15 residues. Germline lookup yields CDR1 MNHEY and CDR2 SMNVEV (reference sequence). V lost 4 bases and J lost 1, with 13 bases in between. CDR3 nucleotide sequence: TGTGCCAGCAGTTCCCAGTCAGCCCAGAACACTGAAGCTTTCTTT. This encodes CASSSQSAQNTEAFF.

Ten or more counts support this clonotype. The gene calls are TRBV7-3 and TRBJ1-1; D is undetermined. V lost 5 bases and J lost 6, with 16 bases in between. The V gene's germline CDR1 is SGHTA and CDR2 FQGTGA. The CDR3 is made up of 14 amino acids. CDR3 coding DNA: TGTGCCAGCAGCCCCGGCCCAGGTGGCGCTGAAGCTTTCTTT. Its protein is CASSPGPGGAEAFF.

This clonotype was found a few times. The chain has TRBV4-1 and TRBJ1-6; D possibly corresponds to TRBD1 (5 bases). Germline V gene sequence: CDR1 MGHRA, CDR2 YSYEKL. The CDR3 totals 14 residues. Trimming took off 4 bases at V and 9 bases at J, with 13 bases between the two ends. CDR3: CASSLGPRGSPLHF. The DNA of the CDR3 is TGCGCCAGCAGCCTTGGGCCAAGGGGTTCACCCCTCCACTTT.

This clonotype was seen more than once but under ten times. Here the CDR3 DNA reads TGTGCCAGCAGCTTCAGTCAGCGCACAGATACGCAGTATTTT. Its translation: CASSFSQRTDTQYF. The chain combines TRBV7-9 with TRBJ2-3; D call uncertain. CDR1 is SEHNR and CDR2 is FQNEAQ in the germline V gene (reference sequence). Deletions cut 3 bases from V and 1 base from J, with 8 bases between. CDR3 length: 14 residues. The entire variable domain, with the rest obtained from reference TRBV7-9 and TRBJ2-3, is as follows: DTGVSQNPRHKITKRGQNVTFRCDPISEHNRLYWYRQTLGQGPEFLTYFQNEAQLEKSRLLSDRFSAERPKGSFSTLEIQRTEQGDSAMYLCASSFSQRTDTQYFGPGTRLTVL.

Only a few counts were recorded for this clonotype. The rearrangement links TRBV7-9 to TRBJ2-7; 8 nucleotides align to TRBD2. CDR3 length: 14 amino acids. Germline CDR1 and CDR2: SEHNR and FQNEAQ (reference sequence). Trimming took 7 bases from V and 7 from J; bases not matched to a gene: 12. CDR3 region: CASTPPAGVHEQYF. The CDR3 DNA sequence: TGTGCCAGCACCCCCCCAGCGGGAGTTCATGAGCAGTACTTC. Combining the CDR3 with reference TRBV7-9 and TRBJ2-7 gives the whole variable domain DTGVSQNPRHKITKRGQNVTFRCDPISEHNRLYWYRQTLGQGPEFLTYFQNEAQLEKSRLLSDRFSAERPKGSFSTLEIQRTEQGDSAMYLCASTPPAGVHEQYFGPGTRLTVT.

This clonotype has only a few counts. Written as DNA, the CDR3 is TGCGCCAGCAGCTTGAATCTCCAGGGGGCAAACACCGGGGAGCTGTTTTTT. It is translated as CASSLNLQGANTGELFF. This rearrangement joins TRBV5-1 to TRBJ2-2; 8 nucleotides line up with TRBD1. From germline, CDR1 is SGHRS and CDR2 YFSETQ. The CDR3 has 17 residues. V gave up 1 base and J gave up 2 bases; unmatched junction bases: 7.

The rearrangement links TRBV7-3 to TRBJ2-5; D is possibly TRBD2 (6 bases). The germline gives CDR1 SGHTA, CDR2 FQGTGA. V was trimmed by 1 base and J by 3 bases, leaving 9 bases between them. The CDR3 loop spans 14 amino acids. The CDR3 loop reads CASSLIGGEETQYF. In nucleotides, the CDR3 is TGTGCCAGCAGCTTAATAGGCGGGGAAGAGACCCAGTACTTC.

The chain links TRBV4-1 to TRBJ2-3; D remains unclear. Germline lookup yields CDR1 MGHRA and CDR2 YSYEKL. The CDR3 runs to 16 residues. The germline V and J ends were trimmed by 0 bases and 6 bases, with 16 bases remaining between them. The CDR3 spells CASSQDPPYRRDTQYF. The CDR3 DNA reads as TGCGCCAGCAGCCAAGATCCTCCCTACCGACGGGATACGCAGTATTTT.

This clonotype showed up just once. The V and J genes are TRBV5-5 and TRBJ2-7, with D possibly TRBD1 on 5 matching bases. The CDR3 is made up of 14 amino acids. V lost 0 bases, J lost 2 bases, and 9 bases lay in between. Germline loops: CDR1 SGHKS, CDR2 YYEKEE (reference sequence). The CDR3 sequence: CASSLGTPPYEQYF. DNA of the CDR3: TGTGCCAGCAGCTTGGGGACACCGCCCTACGAGCAGTACTTC.

This clonotype was seen at least ten times. In DNA, the CDR3 is TGCAGTGCTAGGGCCAGGGGGAGGAACACTGAAGCTTTCTTT. The encoded protein is CSARARGRNTEAFF. The rearrangement uses TRBV20-1 and TRBJ1-1; 7 bases fit TRBD1. The J segment lost 1 base and the V segment lost 3 bases, leaving 5 bases of the junction unmatched. Germline V gene sequence: CDR1 DFQATT, CDR2 SNEGSKA (reference sequence). CDR3 length: 14 residues.

This clonotype appeared a few times. This chain links TRBV7-9 with TRBJ2-5, with TRBD1 matching 8 bases. Trimming removed 6 bases from V and 5 bases from J; junction bases left unmatched: 11. CDR3 length equals 15 residues. Germline CDR1 is SEHNR and CDR2 is FQNEAQ (reference sequence). The CDR3 nucleotides are TGTGCCAGCAGTCCACCGGACAGGGTGAAGGAGACCCAGTACTTC. Amino acid sequence: CASSPPDRVKETQYF.

The chain combines TRBV3-1 with TRBJ2-1; 13 nucleotides align to TRBD2. The CDR3 covers 18 residues. After removal of 3 bases from V and 0 bases from J, the junction contained 5 bases not matched to a gene. Germline CDR1 is LGHDT and CDR2 is YNNKEL (reference sequence). In DNA, the CDR3 is TGTGCCAGCAGCCACACCGGACTAGCGGGAGTCTCCTACAATGAGCAGTTCTTC. This codes for CASSHTGLAGVSYNEQFF.

The gene calls are TRBV13 and TRBJ2-1; D unclear. CDR3 size: 12 residues. The V and J ends lost 5 bases and 6 bases respectively, with 8 bases between them. Germline lookup yields CDR1 PRHDT and CDR2 FYEKMQ (reference sequence). CDR3 region: CASSMDANEQFF. CDR3 in DNA: TGTGCCAGCAGCATGGACGCCAATGAGCAGTTCTTC.

The chain recombines TRBV24-1 with TRBJ2-2; TRBD1 might be the D (6 bases). CDR3 length: 12 residues. Germline V CDR1 and CDR2: KGHDR, SFDVKD. Trimming removed 5 bases from V and 9 bases from J, with 9 bases in between. For the CDR3, the DNA is TGTGCCACCAGTGTTACAGGGTGGGAGCTGTTTTTT. Protein sequence: CATSVTGWELFF.

This clonotype has just a few counts. The chain couples TRBV7-9 to TRBJ1-2; no firm D call. The CDR3 is made up of 13 amino acids. The V gene's germline CDR1 is SEHNR and CDR2 FQNEAQ (reference sequence). V lost 4 bases to trimming and J lost 4 bases, with 10 bases between them. The CDR3 region is CASSSKRVYGYTF. For the CDR3, the DNA is TGTGCCAGCAGCTCGAAAAGGGTCTATGGCTACACCTTC.

This clonotype was counted between two and nine times. The gene calls are TRBV27 and TRBJ2-1; TRBD2 agrees at 14 bases. The CDR3 runs 17 residues. J gave up 8 bases and V 3 bases, and 9 bases lay outside the gene matches. In germline, CDR1 is MNHEY, CDR2 SMNVEV (reference sequence). CDR3 loop: CASSFLGTSGSSDEQFF. CDR3 sequence (DNA): TGTGCCAGCAGTTTCCTTGGGACTAGCGGGAGTAGTGATGAGCAGTTCTTC.

This chain uses TRBV7-7 with TRBJ2-5; 9 nucleotides align to TRBD2. The CDR3 length is 16 residues. The germline V gene encodes CDR1 SSHAT and CDR2 FNYEAQ (reference sequence). V shed 5 bases and J 0 bases; nucleotides not matched to a gene: 7. The CDR3 DNA reads TGTGCCAGCAGCCCCACTAGCGGGTGGCACCAAGAGACCCAGTACTTC. Residues: CASSPTSGWHQETQYF.